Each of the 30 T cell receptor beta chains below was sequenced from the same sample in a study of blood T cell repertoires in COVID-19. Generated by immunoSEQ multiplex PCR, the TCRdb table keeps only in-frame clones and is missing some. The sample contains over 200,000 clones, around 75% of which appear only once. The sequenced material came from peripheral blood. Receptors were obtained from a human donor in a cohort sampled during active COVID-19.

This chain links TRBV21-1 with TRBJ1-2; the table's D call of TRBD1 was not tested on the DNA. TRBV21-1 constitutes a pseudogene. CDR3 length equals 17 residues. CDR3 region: CASSPRQPSLPLHGYTF. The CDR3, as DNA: TGTGCCAGCAGCCCTCGACAGCCGTCCTTGCCCCTTCATGGCTACACCTTC.

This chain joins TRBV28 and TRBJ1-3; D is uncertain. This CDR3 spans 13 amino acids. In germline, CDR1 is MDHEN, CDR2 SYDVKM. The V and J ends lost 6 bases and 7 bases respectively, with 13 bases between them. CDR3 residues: CASSPPLQNTIYF. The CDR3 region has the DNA TGTGCCAGCAGCCCCCCCCTCCAGAACACCATATATTTT.

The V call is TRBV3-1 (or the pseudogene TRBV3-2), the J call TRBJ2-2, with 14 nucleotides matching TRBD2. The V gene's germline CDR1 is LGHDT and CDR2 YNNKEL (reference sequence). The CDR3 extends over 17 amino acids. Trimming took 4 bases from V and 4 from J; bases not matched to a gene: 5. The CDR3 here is CASSRWTSGRFTGELFF. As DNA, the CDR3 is TGTGCCAGCAGCCGCTGGACTAGCGGGAGGTTCACCGGGGAGCTGTTTTTT.

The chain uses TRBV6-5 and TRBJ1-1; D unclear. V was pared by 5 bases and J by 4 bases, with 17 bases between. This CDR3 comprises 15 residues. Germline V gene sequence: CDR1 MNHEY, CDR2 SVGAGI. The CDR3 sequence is CASSHEGRYRTEAFF. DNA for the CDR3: TGTGCCAGCAGTCATGAGGGCCGCTATCGCACTGAAGCTTTCTTT.

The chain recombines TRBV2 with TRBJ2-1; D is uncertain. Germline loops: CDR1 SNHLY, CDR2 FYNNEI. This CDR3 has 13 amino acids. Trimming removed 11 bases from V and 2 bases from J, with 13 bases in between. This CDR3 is CAGKSATYNEQFF. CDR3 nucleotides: TGTGCCGGAAAAAGCGCAACCTACAATGAGCAGTTCTTC. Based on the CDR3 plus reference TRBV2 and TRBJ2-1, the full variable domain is EPEVTQTPSHQVTQMGQEVILRCVPISNHLYFYWYRQILGQKVEFLVSFYNNEISEKSEIFDDQFSVERPDGSNFTLKIRSTKLEDSAMYFCAGKSATYNEQFFGPGTRLTVL.

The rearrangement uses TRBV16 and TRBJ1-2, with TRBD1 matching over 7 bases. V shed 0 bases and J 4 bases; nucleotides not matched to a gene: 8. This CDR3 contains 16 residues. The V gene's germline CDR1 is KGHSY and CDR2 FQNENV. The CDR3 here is CASSQSVRDSRYGYTF. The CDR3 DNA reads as TGTGCCAGCAGCCAATCTGTGAGGGACAGTCGCTATGGCTACACCTTC. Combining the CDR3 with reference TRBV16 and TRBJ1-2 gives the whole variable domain GEEVAQTPKHLVRGEGQKAKLYCAPIKGHSYVFWYQQVLKNEFKFLISFQNENVFDETGMPKERFSAKCLPNSPCSLEIQATKLEDSAVYFCASSQSVRDSRYGYTFGSGTRLTVV.

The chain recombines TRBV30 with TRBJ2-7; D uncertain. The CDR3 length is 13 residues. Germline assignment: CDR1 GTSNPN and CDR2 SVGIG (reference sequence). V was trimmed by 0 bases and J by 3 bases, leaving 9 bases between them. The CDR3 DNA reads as TGTGCCTGGAGTGTAGTGCAGTTCTACGAGCAGTACTTC. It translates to CAWSVVQFYEQYF.

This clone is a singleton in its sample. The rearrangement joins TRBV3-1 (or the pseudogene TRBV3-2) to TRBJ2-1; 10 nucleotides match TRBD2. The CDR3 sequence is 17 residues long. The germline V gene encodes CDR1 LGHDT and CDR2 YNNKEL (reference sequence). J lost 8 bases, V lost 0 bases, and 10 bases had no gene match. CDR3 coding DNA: TGTGCCAGCAGCCAAGACTTCCTAGCGGGAGCGGTCTATGAGCAGTTCTTC. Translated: CASSQDFLAGAVYEQFF.

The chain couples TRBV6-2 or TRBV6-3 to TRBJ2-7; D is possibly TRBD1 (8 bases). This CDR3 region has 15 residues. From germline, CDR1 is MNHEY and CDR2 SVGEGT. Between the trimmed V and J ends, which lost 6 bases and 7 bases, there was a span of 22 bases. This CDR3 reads CASSHAGLQGGEQYF. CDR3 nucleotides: TGTGCCAGCAGCCACGCCGGCCTACAGGGGGGGGAGCAGTACTTC.

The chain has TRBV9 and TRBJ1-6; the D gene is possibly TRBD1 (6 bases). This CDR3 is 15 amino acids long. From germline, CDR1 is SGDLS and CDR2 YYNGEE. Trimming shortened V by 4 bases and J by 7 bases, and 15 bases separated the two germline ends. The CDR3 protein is CASSPSDRRNSPLHF. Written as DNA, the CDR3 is TGTGCCAGCAGCCCTTCGGACAGAAGAAATTCACCCCTCCACTTT.

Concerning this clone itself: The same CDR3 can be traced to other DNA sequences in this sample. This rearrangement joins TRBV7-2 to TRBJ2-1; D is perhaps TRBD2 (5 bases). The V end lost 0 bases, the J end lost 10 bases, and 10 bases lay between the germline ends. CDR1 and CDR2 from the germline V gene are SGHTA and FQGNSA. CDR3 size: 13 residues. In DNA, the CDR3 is TGTGCCAGCAGCTTAGCCGGGGTCGGGGAGCAGTTCTTC. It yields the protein CASSLAGVGEQFF.

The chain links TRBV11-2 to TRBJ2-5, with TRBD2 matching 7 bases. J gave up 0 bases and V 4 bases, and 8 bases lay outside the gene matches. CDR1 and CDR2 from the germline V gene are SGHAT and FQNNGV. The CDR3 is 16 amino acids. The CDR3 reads CASSWGGGFYQETQYF. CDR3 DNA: TGTGCCAGCAGCTGGGGGGGTGGATTCTACCAAGAGACCCAGTACTTC.

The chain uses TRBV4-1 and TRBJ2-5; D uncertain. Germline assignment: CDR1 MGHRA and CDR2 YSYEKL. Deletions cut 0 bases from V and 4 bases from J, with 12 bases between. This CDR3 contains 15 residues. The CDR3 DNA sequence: TGCGCCAGCAGCCAAGAAGGAGTCAGCCGAGAGACCCAGTACTTC. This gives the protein CASSQEGVSRETQYF.

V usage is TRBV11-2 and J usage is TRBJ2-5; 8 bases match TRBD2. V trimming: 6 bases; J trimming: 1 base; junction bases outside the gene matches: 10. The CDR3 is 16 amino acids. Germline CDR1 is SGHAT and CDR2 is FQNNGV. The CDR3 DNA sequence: TGTGCCAGCAGTAAATCTACGGGAGGGTTCCAAGAGACCCAGTACTTC. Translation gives CASSKSTGGFQETQYF.

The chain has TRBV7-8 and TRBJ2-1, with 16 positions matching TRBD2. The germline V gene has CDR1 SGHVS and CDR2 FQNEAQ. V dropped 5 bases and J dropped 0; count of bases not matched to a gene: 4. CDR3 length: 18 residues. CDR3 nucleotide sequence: TGTGCCAGCAGCCCGGGACTAGCGGGAGGGATCTCCTACAATGAGCAGTTCTTC. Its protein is CASSPGLAGGISYNEQFF.

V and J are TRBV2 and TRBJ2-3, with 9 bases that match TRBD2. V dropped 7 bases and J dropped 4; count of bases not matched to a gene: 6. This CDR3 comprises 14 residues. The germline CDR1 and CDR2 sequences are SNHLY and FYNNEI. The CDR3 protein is CASKGGRAPDTQYF. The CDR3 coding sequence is TGTGCCAGCAAGGGCGGGAGGGCCCCAGATACGCAGTATTTT. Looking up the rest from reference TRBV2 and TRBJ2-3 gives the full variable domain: EPEVTQTPSHQVTQMGQEVILRCVPISNHLYFYWYRQILGQKVEFLVSFYNNEISEKSEIFDDQFSVERPDGSNFTLKIRSTKLEDSAMYFCASKGGRAPDTQYFGPGTRLTVL.

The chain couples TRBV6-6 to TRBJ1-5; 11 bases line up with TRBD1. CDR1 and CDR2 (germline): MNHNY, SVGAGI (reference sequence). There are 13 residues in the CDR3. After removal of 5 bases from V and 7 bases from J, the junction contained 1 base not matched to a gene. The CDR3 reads CASSRDRGQPQHF. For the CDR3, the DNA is TGTGCCAGCAGTCGGGACAGGGGGCAGCCCCAGCATTTT.

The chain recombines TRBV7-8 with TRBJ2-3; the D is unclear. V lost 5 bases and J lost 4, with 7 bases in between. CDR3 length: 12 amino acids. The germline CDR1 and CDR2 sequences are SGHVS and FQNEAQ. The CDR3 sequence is CASSPRSDTQYF. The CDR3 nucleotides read TGTGCCAGCAGCCCGCGGTCAGATACGCAGTATTTT.

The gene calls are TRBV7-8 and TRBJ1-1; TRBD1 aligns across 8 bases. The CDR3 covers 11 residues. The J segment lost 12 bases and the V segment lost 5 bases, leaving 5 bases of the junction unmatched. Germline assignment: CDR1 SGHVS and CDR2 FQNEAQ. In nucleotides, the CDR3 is TGTGCCAGCAGCCCCGGACAGGGCCCTTTCTTT. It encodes CASSPGQGPFF.

The CDR3 nucleotides are TGTGCCAGCACTCCGGGACTAGCGGGAGGATCCTACAATGAGCAGTTCTTC. It translates to CASTPGLAGGSYNEQFF. The chain has TRBV2 and TRBJ2-1; 15 nucleotides match TRBD2. The CDR3 sequence is 17 residues long. Germline V lookup: CDR1 SNHLY, CDR2 FYNNEI. Trimming removed 7 bases from V and 1 base from J; junction bases left unmatched: 5.

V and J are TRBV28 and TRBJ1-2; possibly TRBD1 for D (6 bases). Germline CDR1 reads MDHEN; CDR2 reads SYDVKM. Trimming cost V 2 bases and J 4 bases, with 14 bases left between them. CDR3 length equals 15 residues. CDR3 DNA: TGTGCCAGCAGTTTAAACGGGGGGCGCGTCTATGGCTACACCTTC. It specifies CASSLNGGRVYGYTF.

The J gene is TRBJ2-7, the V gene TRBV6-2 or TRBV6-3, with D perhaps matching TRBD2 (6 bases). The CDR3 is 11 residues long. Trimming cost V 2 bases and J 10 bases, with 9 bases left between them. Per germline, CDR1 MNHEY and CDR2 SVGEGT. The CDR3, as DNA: TGTGCCAGCAGTTACGGGCGGGGACAGTACTTC. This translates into CASSYGRGQYF.

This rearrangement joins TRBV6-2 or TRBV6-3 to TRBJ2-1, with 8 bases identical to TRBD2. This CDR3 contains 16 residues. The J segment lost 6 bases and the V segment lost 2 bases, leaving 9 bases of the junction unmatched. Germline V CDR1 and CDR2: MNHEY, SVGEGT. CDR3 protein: CASSYTSGSVPNEQFF. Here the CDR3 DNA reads TGTGCCAGCAGTTACACAAGCGGGAGCGTTCCCAATGAGCAGTTCTTC.

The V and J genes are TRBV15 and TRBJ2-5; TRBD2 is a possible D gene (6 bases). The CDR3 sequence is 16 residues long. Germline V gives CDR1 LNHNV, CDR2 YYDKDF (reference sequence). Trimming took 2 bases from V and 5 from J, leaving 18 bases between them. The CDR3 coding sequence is TGTGCCACCAGCAGACGAGGCCTCTCGGGGAGGGAGACCCAGTACTTC. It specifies CATSRRGLSGRETQYF.

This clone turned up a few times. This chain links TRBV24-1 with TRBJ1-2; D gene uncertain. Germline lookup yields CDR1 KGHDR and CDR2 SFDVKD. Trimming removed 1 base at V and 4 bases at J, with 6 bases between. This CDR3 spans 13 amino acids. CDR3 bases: TGTGCCACCAGTGATTTACTTGGCTATGGCTACACCTTC. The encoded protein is CATSDLLGYGYTF.

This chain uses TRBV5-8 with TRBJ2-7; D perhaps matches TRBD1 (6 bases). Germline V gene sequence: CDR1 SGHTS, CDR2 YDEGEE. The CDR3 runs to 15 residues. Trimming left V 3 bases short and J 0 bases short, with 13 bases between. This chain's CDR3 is CASSSRDTISYEQYF. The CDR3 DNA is TGTGCCAGCAGCTCACGGGACACCATCTCCTACGAGCAGTACTTC.

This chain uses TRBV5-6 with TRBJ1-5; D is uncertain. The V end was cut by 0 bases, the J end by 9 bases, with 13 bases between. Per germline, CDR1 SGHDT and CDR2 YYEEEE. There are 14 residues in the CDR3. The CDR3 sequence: CASSLARRDGPQHF. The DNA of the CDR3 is TGTGCCAGCAGCTTGGCTCGCCGGGATGGGCCCCAGCATTTT.

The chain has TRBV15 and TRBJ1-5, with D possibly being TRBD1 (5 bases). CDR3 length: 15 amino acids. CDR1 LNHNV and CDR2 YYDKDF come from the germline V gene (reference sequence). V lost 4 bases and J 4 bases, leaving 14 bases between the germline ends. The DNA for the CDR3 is TGTGCCACCAGCACCGTCGGGGGTTGGAATCAGCCCCAGCATTTT. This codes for CATSTVGGWNQPQHF. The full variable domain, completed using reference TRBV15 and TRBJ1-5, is DAMVIQNPRYQVTQFGKPVTLSCSQTLNHNVMYWYQQKSSQAPKLLFHYYDKDFNNEADTPDNFQSRRPNTSFCFLDIRSPGLGDTAMYLCATSTVGGWNQPQHFGDGTRLSIL.

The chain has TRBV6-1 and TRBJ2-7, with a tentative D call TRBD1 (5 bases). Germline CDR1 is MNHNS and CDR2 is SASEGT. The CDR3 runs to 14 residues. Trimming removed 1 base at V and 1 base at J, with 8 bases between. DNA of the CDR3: TGTGCCAGCAGTGAAGAAGACAGATCCTACGAGCAGTACTTC. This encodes CASSEEDRSYEQYF.

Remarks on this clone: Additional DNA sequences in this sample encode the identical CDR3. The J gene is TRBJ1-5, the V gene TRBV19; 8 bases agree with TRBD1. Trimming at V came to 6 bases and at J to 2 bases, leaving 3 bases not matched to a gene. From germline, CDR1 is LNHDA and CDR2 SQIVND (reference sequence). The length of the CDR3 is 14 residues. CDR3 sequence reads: CASRDREGNQPQHF. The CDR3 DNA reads TGTGCCAGTAGGGACAGGGAAGGCAATCAGCCCCAGCATTTT.